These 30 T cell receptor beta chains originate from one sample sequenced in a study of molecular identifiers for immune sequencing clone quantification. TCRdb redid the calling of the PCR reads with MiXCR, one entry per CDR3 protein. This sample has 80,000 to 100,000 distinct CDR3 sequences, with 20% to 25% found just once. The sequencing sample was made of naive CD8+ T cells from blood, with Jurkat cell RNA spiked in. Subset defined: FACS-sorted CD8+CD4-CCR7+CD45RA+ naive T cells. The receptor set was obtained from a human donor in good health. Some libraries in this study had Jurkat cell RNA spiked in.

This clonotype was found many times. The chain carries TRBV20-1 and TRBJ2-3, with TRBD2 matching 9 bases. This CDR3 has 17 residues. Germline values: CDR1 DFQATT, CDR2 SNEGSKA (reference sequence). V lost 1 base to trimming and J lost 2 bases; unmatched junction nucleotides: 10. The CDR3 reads CSARVVAGGLVTDTQYF. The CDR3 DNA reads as TGCAGTGCTAGAGTCGTTGCGGGAGGGCTGGTCACAGATACGCAGTATTTT.

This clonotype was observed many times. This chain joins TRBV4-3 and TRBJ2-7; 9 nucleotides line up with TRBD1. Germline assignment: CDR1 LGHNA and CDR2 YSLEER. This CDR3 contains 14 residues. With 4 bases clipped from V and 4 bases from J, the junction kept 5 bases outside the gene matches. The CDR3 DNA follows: TGCGCCAGCAGCCTCGAGGACAGGGGTTACGAGCAGTACTTC. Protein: CASSLEDRGYEQYF.

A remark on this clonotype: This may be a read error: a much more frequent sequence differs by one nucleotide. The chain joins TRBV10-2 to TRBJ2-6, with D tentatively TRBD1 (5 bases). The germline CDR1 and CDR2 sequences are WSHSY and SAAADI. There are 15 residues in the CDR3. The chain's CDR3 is CASRAAVLGADVLTF. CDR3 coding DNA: TGCGCCAGCAGGGCAGCCGTTCTTGGGGCCGACGTCCTGACTTTC.

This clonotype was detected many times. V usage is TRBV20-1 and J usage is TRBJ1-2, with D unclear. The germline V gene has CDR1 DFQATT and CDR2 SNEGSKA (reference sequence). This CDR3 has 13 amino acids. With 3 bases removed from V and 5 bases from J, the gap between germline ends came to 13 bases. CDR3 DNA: TGCAGTGCTAGGGCCAGTTCTGAATATGGCTACACCTTC. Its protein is CSARASSEYGYTF.

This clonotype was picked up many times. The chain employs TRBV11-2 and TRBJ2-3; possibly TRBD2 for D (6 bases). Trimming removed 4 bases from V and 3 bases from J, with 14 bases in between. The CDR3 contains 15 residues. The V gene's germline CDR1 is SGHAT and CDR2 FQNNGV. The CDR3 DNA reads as TGTGCCAGCAGCTGGGGGGTTCGTGAGACAGATACGCAGTATTTT. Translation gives CASSWGVRETDTQYF.

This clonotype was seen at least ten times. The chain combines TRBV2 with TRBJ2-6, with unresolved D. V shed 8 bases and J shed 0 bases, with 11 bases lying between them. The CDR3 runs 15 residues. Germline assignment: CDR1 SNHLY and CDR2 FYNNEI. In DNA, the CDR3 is TGTGCCAGCCTCCGGGCGAGCTCTGGGGCCAACGTCCTGACTTTC. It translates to CASLRASSGANVLTF. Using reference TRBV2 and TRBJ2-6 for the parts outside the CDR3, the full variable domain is EPEVTQTPSHQVTQMGQEVILRCVPISNHLYFYWYRQILGQKVEFLVSFYNNEISEKSEIFDDQFSVERPDGSNFTLKIRSTKLEDSAMYFCASLRASSGANVLTFGAGSRLTVL.

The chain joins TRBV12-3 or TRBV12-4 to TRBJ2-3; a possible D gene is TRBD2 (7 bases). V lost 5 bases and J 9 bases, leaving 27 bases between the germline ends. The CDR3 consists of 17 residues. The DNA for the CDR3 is TGTGCCAGCAGTCTCAAGGGGGGGGCCCCCCCCCCCGGGACGCAGTATTTT. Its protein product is CASSLKGGAPPPGTQYF.

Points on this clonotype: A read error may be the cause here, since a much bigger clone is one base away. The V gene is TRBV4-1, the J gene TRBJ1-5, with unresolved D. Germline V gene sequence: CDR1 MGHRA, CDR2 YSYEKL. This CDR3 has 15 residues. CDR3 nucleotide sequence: TGCGCCAGCAGCCACGACGGTAATAGCAAACAGCCCCAGCATTTT. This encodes CASSHDGNSKQPQHF.

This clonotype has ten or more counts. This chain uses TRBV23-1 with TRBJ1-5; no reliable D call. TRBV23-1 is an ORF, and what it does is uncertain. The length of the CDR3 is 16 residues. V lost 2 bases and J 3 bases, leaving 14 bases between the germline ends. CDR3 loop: CASSQPGGGPNQPQHF. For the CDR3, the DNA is TGCGCCAGCAGTCAACCCGGCGGCGGCCCCAATCAGCCCCAGCATTTT.

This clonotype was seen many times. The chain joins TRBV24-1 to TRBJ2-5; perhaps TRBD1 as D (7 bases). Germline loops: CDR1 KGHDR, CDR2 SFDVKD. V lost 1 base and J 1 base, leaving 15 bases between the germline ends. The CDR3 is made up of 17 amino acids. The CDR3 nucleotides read TGTGCCACCAGTGATTTATCCGCGGGGACAGCCCAAGAGACCCAGTACTTC. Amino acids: CATSDLSAGTAQETQYF.

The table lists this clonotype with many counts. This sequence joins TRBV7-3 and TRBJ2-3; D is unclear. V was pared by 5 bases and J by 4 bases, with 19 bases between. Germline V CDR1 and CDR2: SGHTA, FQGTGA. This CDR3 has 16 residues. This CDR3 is CASSPKSAVWSDTQYF. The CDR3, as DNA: TGTGCCAGCAGCCCCAAATCAGCAGTTTGGTCAGATACGCAGTATTTT.

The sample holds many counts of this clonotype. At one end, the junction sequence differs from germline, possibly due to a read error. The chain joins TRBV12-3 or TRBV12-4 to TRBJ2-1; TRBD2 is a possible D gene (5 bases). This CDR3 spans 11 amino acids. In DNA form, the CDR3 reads TGTGCCAGCAGTCTAGCCGGGGAGCAGTTCTTC. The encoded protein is CASSLAGEQFF.

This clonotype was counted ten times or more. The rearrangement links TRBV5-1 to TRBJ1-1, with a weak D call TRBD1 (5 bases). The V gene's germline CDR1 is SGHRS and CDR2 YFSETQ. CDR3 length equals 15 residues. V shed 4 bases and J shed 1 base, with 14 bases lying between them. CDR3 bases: TGCGCCAGCAGCGCTGTGGAGGGGCCGAACACTGAAGCTTTCTTT. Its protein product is CASSAVEGPNTEAFF.

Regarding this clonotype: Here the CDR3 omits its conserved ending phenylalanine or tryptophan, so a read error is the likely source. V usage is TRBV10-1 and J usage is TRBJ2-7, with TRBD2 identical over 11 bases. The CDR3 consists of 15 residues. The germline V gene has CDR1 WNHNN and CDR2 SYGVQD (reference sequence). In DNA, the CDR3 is TGCGCCGGCAGTGAGACCCGGACTAGCGGGCACGAGCAGTACTCC. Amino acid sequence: CAGSETRTSGHEQYS.

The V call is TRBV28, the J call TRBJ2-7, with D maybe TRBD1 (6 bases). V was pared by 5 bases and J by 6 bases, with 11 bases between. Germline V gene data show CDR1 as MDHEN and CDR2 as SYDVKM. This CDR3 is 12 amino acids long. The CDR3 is CASSAGQIEQYF. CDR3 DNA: TGTGCCAGCAGTGCCGGACAGATCGAGCAGTACTTC.

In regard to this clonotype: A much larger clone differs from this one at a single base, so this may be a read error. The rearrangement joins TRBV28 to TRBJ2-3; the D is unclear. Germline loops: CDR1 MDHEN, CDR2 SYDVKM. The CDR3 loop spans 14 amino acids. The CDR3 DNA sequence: TGTGCCAGCATTCCTCGGATTAGCACAGTTACGCAGTATTTT. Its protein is CASIPRISTVTQYF. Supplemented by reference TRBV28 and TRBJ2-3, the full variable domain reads DVKVTQSSRYLVKRTGEKVFLECVQDMDHENMFWYRQDPGLGLRLIYFSYDVKMKEKGDIPEGYSVSREKKERFSLILESASTNQTSMYLCASIPRISTVTQYFGPGTRLTVL.

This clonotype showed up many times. The CDR3: CSARFTGDPTDTQYF. DNA of the CDR3: TGCAGTGCTAGATTTACGGGGGATCCCACAGATACGCAGTATTTT. The chain links TRBV20-1 to TRBJ2-3; maybe TRBD2 (6 bases). Germline V gives CDR1 DFQATT, CDR2 SNEGSKA (reference sequence). Trimming left V 2 bases short and J 2 bases short, with 14 bases between. CDR3 size: 15 residues.

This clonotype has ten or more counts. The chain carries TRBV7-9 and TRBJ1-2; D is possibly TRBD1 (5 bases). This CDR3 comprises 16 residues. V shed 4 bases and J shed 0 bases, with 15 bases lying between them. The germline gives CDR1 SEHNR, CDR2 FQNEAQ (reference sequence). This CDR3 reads CASSSIRGRSNYGYTF. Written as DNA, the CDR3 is TGTGCCAGCAGCTCCATTCGGGGGAGGTCTAACTATGGCTACACCTTC.

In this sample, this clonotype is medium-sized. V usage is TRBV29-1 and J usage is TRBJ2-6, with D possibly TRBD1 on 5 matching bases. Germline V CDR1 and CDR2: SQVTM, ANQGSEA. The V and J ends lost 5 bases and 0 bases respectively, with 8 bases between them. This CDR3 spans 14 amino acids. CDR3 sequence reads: CSVLRASGANVLTF. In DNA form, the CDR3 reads TGCAGCGTTCTCAGGGCCTCTGGGGCCAACGTCCTGACTTTC.

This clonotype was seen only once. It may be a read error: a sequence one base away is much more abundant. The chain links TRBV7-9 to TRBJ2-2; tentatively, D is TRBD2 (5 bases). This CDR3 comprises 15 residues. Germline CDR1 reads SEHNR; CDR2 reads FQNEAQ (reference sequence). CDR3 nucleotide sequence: TGTGCCAGCAGCCCCTCCCCTGCGAACACCGGGGAGCCGTTTTTT. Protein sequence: CASSPSPANTGEPFF.

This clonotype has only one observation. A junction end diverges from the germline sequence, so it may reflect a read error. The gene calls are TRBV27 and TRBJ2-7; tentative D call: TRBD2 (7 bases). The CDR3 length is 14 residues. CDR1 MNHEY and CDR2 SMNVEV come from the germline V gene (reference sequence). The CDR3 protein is CASSGISGDYELYF. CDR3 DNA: TGTGCCAGCTCCGGGATCTCAGGGGACTACGAGCTGTACTTC.

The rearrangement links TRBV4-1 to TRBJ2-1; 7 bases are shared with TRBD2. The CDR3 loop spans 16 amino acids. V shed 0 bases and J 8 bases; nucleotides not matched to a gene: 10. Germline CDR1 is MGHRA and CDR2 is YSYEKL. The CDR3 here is CASSQDWRELVDEQFF. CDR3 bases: TGCGCCAGCAGCCAAGACTGGCGGGAGCTTGTCGATGAGCAGTTCTTC.

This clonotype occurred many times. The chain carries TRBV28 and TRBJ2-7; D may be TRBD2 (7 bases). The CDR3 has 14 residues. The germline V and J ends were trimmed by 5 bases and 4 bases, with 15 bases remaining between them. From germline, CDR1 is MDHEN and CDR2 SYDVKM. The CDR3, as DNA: TGTGCCAGCAGTCTAGCGGAAAGGGGGTACGAGCAGTACTTC. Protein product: CASSLAERGYEQYF.

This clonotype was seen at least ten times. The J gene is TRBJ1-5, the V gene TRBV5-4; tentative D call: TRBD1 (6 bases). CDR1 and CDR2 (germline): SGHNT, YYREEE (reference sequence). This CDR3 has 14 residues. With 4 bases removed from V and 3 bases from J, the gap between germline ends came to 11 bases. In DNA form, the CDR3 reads TGTGCCAGCAGCAAACAGGGCGACAATCAGCCCCAGCATTTT. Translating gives CASSKQGDNQPQHF.

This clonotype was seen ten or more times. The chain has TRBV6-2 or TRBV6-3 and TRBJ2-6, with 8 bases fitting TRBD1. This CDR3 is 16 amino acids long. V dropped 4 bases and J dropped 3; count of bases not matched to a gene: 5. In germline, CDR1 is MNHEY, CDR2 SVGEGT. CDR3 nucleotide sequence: TGTGCCAGCAGTTGGACAGGGATGGTTGGGGCCAACGTCCTGACTTTC. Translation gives CASSWTGMVGANVLTF.

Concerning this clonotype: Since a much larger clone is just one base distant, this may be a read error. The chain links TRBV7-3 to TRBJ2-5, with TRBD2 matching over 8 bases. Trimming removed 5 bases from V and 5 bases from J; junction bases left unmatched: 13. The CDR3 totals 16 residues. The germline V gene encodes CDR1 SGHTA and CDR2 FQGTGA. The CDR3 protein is CASSIGPAGVQETQYF. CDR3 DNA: TGTGCCAGCAGCATAGGACCAGCGGGAGTTCAGGAGACCCAGTACTTC.

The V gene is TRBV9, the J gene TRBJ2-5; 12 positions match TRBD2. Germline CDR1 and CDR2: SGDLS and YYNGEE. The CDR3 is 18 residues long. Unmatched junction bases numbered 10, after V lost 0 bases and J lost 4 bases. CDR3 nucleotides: TGTGCCAGCAGCGTAGGCTCGCTCGGACTAGCGGGAATAGAGACCCAGTACTTC. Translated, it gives CASSVGSLGLAGIETQYF.

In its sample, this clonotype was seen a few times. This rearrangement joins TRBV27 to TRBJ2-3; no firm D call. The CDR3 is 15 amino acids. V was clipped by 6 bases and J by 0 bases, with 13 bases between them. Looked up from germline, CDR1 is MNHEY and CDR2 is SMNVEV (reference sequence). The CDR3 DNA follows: TGTGCCAGCAGGCCGACCCTAGGGAGCACAGATACGCAGTATTTT. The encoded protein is CASRPTLGSTDTQYF.

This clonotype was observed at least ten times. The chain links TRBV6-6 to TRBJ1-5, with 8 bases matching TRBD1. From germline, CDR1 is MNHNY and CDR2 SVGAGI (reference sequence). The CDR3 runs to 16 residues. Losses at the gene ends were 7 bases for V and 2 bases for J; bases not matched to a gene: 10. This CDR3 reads CASIQGAGTGNQPQHF. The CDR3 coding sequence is TGTGCCAGCATCCAGGGGGCGGGTACGGGCAATCAGCCCCAGCATTTT.

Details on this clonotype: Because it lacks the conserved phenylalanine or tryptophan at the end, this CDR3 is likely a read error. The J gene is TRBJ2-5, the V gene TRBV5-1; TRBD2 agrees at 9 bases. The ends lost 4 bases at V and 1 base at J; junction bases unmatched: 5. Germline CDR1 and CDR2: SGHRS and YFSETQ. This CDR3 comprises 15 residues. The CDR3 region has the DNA TGCGCCAGCAGCCTGGTAGCGGGAGTCCAAGAGACCCAGTACTAC. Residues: CASSLVAGVQETQYY.